The 18 T cell receptor beta chains in this list originate from one sample, sequenced in a study of blood T cell repertoires in COVID-19. The protocol was immunoSEQ multiplex PCR, while the TCRdb copy is restricted to in-frame clones and leaves out a portion. The repertoire holds more than 100,000 clones, with around 86% as singletons. Sequenced: peripheral blood. These receptor sequences come from a woman aged 55-70 years with active or convalescent COVID-19.

The rearrangement links TRBV29-1 to TRBJ2-2; 7 bases are shared with TRBD1. Germline V CDR1 and CDR2: SQVTM, ANQGSEA. There are 13 residues in the CDR3. The junction had 8 bases not matched to a gene; V was cut back by 7 bases and J by 6 bases. The CDR3 nucleotides read TGCAGCGGACAGGGTACTGTCGCCGGGGAGCTGTTTTTT. This sequence encodes CSGQGTVAGELFF.

In its sample, this clone was seen once. This sequence joins TRBV7-2 and TRBJ2-1, with TRBD1 matching 9 bases. Germline V lookup: CDR1 SGHTA, CDR2 FQGNSA. There are 15 residues in the CDR3. After removal of 6 bases from V and 3 bases from J, the junction contained 6 bases not matched to a gene. CDR3 bases: TGTGCCAGCAGTCTAAAGACAGGGGGCTACAATGAGCAGTTCTTC. Its translation is CASSLKTGGYNEQFF.

V usage is TRBV6-2 or TRBV6-3 and J usage is TRBJ2-7, with TRBD2 matching 7 bases. Trimming removed 4 bases from V and 3 bases from J; junction bases left unmatched: 6. From germline, CDR1 is MNHEY and CDR2 SVGEGT. This CDR3 region has 14 residues. Here the CDR3 reads CASSLSGTGYEQYF. CDR3 in DNA: TGTGCCAGCAGTTTAAGCGGGACGGGCTACGAGCAGTACTTC.

In its sample, this clone was seen a few times. The rearrangement links TRBV6-6 to TRBJ1-2; 12 nucleotides line up with TRBD1. Unmatched junction bases numbered 7, after V lost 1 base and J lost 7 bases. Germline V gene sequence: CDR1 MNHNY, CDR2 SVGAGI (reference sequence). This CDR3 region has 16 residues. The CDR3, as DNA: TGTGCCAGCAGTTACTTGGCCGGGACAGGGGGCCCTGGCTACACCTTC. Protein sequence: CASSYLAGTGGPGYTF.

The chain recombines TRBV19 with TRBJ2-7, with D uncertain. Trimming left V 5 bases short and J 3 bases short, with 11 bases between. This CDR3 contains 13 residues. Germline CDR1 LNHDA, CDR2 SQIVND (reference sequence). The CDR3 bases are TGTGCCAGTAGTCTCAGAGGCCGCTACGAGCAGTACTTC. It specifies CASSLRGRYEQYF.

J is TRBJ1-3 and V is TRBV28, with no clear D. In germline, CDR1 is MDHEN, CDR2 SYDVKM. V gave up 6 bases and J gave up 0 bases, with 15 bases separating them. The CDR3 has 16 amino acids. The CDR3 region has the DNA TGTGCCAGCAGCCCTCCGGGTAAGAGCTCTGGAAACACCATATATTTT. As protein: CASSPPGKSSGNTIYF.

The chain recombines TRBV7-9 with TRBJ2-5, with 11 positions matching TRBD2. Per the germline V gene, CDR1 is SEHNR and CDR2 is FQNEAQ (reference sequence). J was trimmed by 4 bases and V by 5 bases; bases with no gene match: 0. The CDR3 contains 13 residues. CDR3 region: CASSGLAGETQYF. In DNA, the CDR3 is TGTGCCAGCAGCGGACTAGCGGGAGAGACCCAGTACTTC.

This sequence joins TRBV28 and TRBJ1-2; perhaps TRBD1 as D (5 bases). The CDR3 consists of 17 residues. The germline V gene encodes CDR1 MDHEN and CDR2 SYDVKM. V lost 5 bases to trimming and J lost 4 bases, with 23 bases between them. CDR3: CASSRFPSLGDSYGYTF. CDR3 DNA: TGTGCCAGCAGTCGTTTCCCATCTTTAGGAGACAGCTATGGCTACACCTTC.

This sequence joins TRBV2 and TRBJ2-1; 9 bases map to TRBD2. Germline CDR1 reads SNHLY; CDR2 reads FYNNEI. The CDR3 covers 13 residues. The trim removed 5 bases at V and 10 bases at J, leaving 6 bases unmatched. The CDR3 DNA is TGTGCCAGCAGTAACCTAGCGGGACACGAGCAGTTCTTC. Its protein is CASSNLAGHEQFF.

This clone was detected only a few times. The chain carries TRBV5-1 and TRBJ2-6; tentative D call: TRBD1 (6 bases). With 2 bases removed from V and 2 bases from J, the gap between germline ends came to 11 bases. CDR3 length: 16 residues. The germline V gene encodes CDR1 SGHRS and CDR2 YFSETQ. CDR3 DNA sequence: TGCGCCAGCAGCTTTTTACAGGGAGCTGGGGCCAACGTCCTGACTTTC. Its protein product is CASSFLQGAGANVLTF.

The gene calls are TRBV30 and TRBJ1-4; TRBD1 is a possible D gene (5 bases). The length of the CDR3 is 13 residues. V lost 5 bases and J lost 8, with 15 bases in between. CDR1 and CDR2 (germline): GTSNPN, SVGIG (reference sequence). The CDR3 DNA is TGTGCCTGGGCTACCTTGGAGGGGGAAAAACTGTTTTTT. This translates into CAWATLEGEKLFF.

The rearrangement joins TRBV19 to TRBJ2-4; tentative D call: TRBD2 (6 bases). Trimming took 3 bases from V and 7 from J, leaving 16 bases between them. Germline V gives CDR1 LNHDA, CDR2 SQIVND (reference sequence). The length of the CDR3 is 15 residues. The CDR3, as DNA: TGTGCCAGTAGTATTTCCGGGAGTTTAGGGAACATTCAGTACTTC. This gives the protein CASSISGSLGNIQYF.

This clone has only one observation. The V gene is TRBV19, the J gene TRBJ1-6; TRBD1 agrees at 9 bases. After removal of 5 bases from V and 14 bases from J, the junction contained 7 bases not matched to a gene. The CDR3 contains 13 residues. CDR1 and CDR2 from the germline V gene are LNHDA and SQIVND (reference sequence). CDR3 in DNA: TGTGCCAGTAGTGTAACAGGGGGCAGGGCCCTCCACTTT. The encoded protein is CASSVTGGRALHF.

The V gene is TRBV6-5, the J gene TRBJ2-2, with D perhaps TRBD1 (6 bases). The CDR3 spans 14 residues. V lost 2 bases to trimming and J lost 7 bases, with 11 bases between them. Germline V gives CDR1 MNHEY, CDR2 SVGAGI. The CDR3 protein is CASSYEGVDGELFF. The CDR3 coding sequence is TGTGCCAGCAGTTACGAGGGGGTCGACGGGGAGCTGTTTTTT.

The J gene is TRBJ2-6, the V gene TRBV6-2 or TRBV6-3; no firm D call. V lost 4 bases to trimming and J lost 0 bases, with 10 bases between them. This CDR3 is 16 amino acids long. The germline gives CDR1 MNHEY, CDR2 SVGEGT. CDR3 sequence (DNA): TGTGCCAGCAGTTTGGGCAGGCTCTCTGGGGCCAACGTCCTGACTTTC. Protein: CASSLGRLSGANVLTF.

The chain combines TRBV27 with TRBJ2-2; 9 bases fit TRBD1. The CDR3 spans 14 residues. The V segment lost 4 bases and the J segment 5 bases; nucleotides outside the gene matches: 2. The germline V gene encodes CDR1 MNHEY and CDR2 SMNVEV (reference sequence). In DNA, the CDR3 is TGTGCCAGCAGTTGGGGACAGGGAACCGGGGAGCTGTTTTTT. Its protein product is CASSWGQGTGELFF.

This sequence joins TRBV2 and TRBJ2-2; TRBD1 matches 7 bases. The CDR3 spans 14 residues. The ends lost 6 bases at V and 2 bases at J; junction bases unmatched: 3. Germline-derived CDR1 and CDR2 are SNHLY and FYNNEI. The CDR3: CASSRDSNTGELFF. The DNA for the CDR3 is TGTGCCAGCAGCCGGGACAGTAACACCGGGGAGCTGTTTTTT.

The chain is built from TRBV7-8 and TRBJ1-3; D unresolved. Germline V gene sequence: CDR1 SGHVS, CDR2 FQNEAQ. Trimming removed 1 base at V and 4 bases at J, with 8 bases between. This CDR3 spans 14 amino acids. The CDR3 DNA reads as TGTGCCAGCAGCTTAGGTACAGACGGAAACACCATATATTTT. Amino acid sequence: CASSLGTDGNTIYF.